The 10 T cell receptor beta chains below all came from one sample that was sequenced in a study of cytomegalovirus exposure and HLA in healthy donors. PCR employed 60 Vbeta and 13 Jbeta primers. Some clones are missing from TCRdb's copy, which holds only in-frame ones; the method was immunoSEQ multiplex PCR. The sample comprises 150,000 to 200,000 clones, around 82% of which are singletons, and around 13% rests with the top ten. Sample: PBMCs. The receptor set was obtained from a woman aged 45-65 years in good health and CMV-seropositive.

The rearrangement joins TRBV5-1 to TRBJ2-3, with 10 nucleotides matching TRBD1. The V gene's germline CDR1 is SGHRS and CDR2 YFSETQ. The CDR3 runs 17 residues. The V segment lost 4 bases and the J segment 6 bases; nucleotides outside the gene matches: 14. DNA for the CDR3: TGCGCCAGCAGCGAGACCGGGACAGGGGACCCGGGGGATACGCAGTATTTT. Its protein is CASSETGTGDPGDTQYF.

This chain uses TRBV4-1 with TRBJ1-5; D might be TRBD1 (5 bases). CDR3 length: 16 amino acids. Trimming cost V 4 bases and J 2 bases, with 15 bases left between them. Germline V gene data show CDR1 as MGHRA and CDR2 as YSYEKL. The CDR3 bases are TGCGCCAGCAGCCCAGAGGCAGGGAATGGCAATCAGCCCCAGCATTTT. As protein: CASSPEAGNGNQPQHF.

Comment on this clone: One end of the junction fails to match germline, which may point to a read error. The chain couples TRBV4-1 to TRBJ1-4, with D unclear. Germline V gene sequence: CDR1 MGHRA, CDR2 YSYEKL. The CDR3 totals 15 residues. The CDR3 region is CASSQVPGSKEKLFF. CDR3 nucleotide sequence: TGCGCCAGCAGCCAAGTTCCGGGGTCTAAGGAAAAACTGTTTTTT.

J is TRBJ1-2 and V is TRBV10-3; TRBD1 aligns across 9 bases. This CDR3 comprises 14 residues. Trimming took 6 bases from V and 4 from J; bases not matched to a gene: 6. Germline assignment: CDR1 ENHRY and CDR2 SYGVKD. In DNA, the CDR3 is TGTGCCATCAGGAGGACAGGGGACGCCTATGGCTACACCTTC. The encoded protein is CAIRRTGDAYGYTF.

This clone was seen a handful of times. The J gene is TRBJ1-3, the V gene TRBV6-1; D uncertain. Looked up from germline, CDR1 is MNHNS and CDR2 is SASEGT. The CDR3 is 15 residues long. V was trimmed by 10 bases and J by 6 bases, leaving 22 bases between them. CDR3 coding DNA: TGTGCCACCTACAAAGACCGGGTCCCGGAAAACACCATATATTTT. This encodes CATYKDRVPENTIYF.

This sequence joins TRBV11-2 and TRBJ1-1; 9 bases are a match to TRBD1. V gave up 5 bases and J gave up 4 bases; unmatched junction bases: 8. This CDR3 has 15 amino acids. Germline lookup yields CDR1 SGHAT and CDR2 FQNNGV. CDR3 bases: TGTGCCAGCAGCCCGCAACAGGGGGCGAGCACTGAAGCTTTCTTT. It translates to CASSPQQGASTEAFF.

V usage is TRBV29-1 and J usage is TRBJ2-1; maybe TRBD1 (5 bases). Trimming shortened V by 6 bases and J by 6 bases, and 15 bases separated the two germline ends. There are 13 residues in the CDR3. Germline values: CDR1 SQVTM, CDR2 ANQGSEA. The CDR3 here is CSVTAFQGNEQFF. The CDR3 nucleotides read TGCAGCGTGACAGCCTTTCAGGGCAATGAGCAGTTCTTC.

Details on this clone: The same CDR3 arises from other DNA sequences in this sample as well. The CDR3 loop is CASTSGRQETQYF. The DNA for the CDR3 is TGTGCCTCAACTAGCGGAAGACAAGAGACCCAGTACTTC. The chain links TRBV7-8 to TRBJ2-5, with TRBD2 matching over 8 bases. Germline CDR1 SGHVS, CDR2 FQNEAQ. V lost 11 bases, J lost 2 bases, and 7 bases stayed unmatched. There are 13 residues in the CDR3.

V and J are TRBV4-1 and TRBJ2-5; 10 bases are a match to TRBD2. Losses at the gene ends were 3 bases for V and 5 bases for J; bases not matched to a gene: 9. The CDR3 consists of 16 residues. Germline CDR1 is MGHRA and CDR2 is YSYEKL. In DNA form, the CDR3 reads TGCGCCAGCAGCCAGTACGCTAGCGGGGGCGTGGAGACCCAGTACTTC. Protein: CASSQYASGGVETQYF.

The rearrangement uses TRBV30 and TRBJ2-1; the D gene is possibly TRBD2 (6 bases). CDR3 size: 13 residues. With 2 bases removed from V and 5 bases from J, the gap between germline ends came to 10 bases. Germline V gene data show CDR1 as GTSNPN and CDR2 as SVGIG (reference sequence). The CDR3 loop is CAWSRGLDNEQFF. The CDR3 DNA follows: TGTGCCTGGAGTCGGGGGTTAGACAATGAGCAGTTCTTC.